This T cell receptor (beta chain) is drawn from a study of PD-1 blockade in classical Hodgkin lymphoma. General study findings and limits: Baseline diversity in complete responders resembled that of newly diagnosed patients.

About this clone: Its antigen is currently unknown.

After autologous stem cell transplantation all patients relapsed, and prior brentuximab vedotin exposure differed between cohorts. Reported best responses ranged across complete response, partial response or progressive disease. The CDR3 is made up of 16 amino acids. Per germline, CDR1 SGHTA and CDR2 FQGNSA. Germline trimming cut 1 base from V and 6 bases from J; bases unmatched to any gene: 5. Some clones are missing from TCRdb's copy, which holds only in-frame ones; the method was immunoSEQ multiplex PCR. This sample has roughly 38,000 clones, with around 87% found just once. The gene calls are TRBV7-2 and TRBJ2-4, with 11 nucleotides matching TRBD2. The material was peripheral blood mononuclear cells (PBMCs), obtained before the second cycle of nivolumab. The source is a human donor with classical Hodgkin lymphoma. The chain's CDR3 is CASSLVPSGGLNIQYF. CDR3 nucleotide sequence: TGTGCCAGCAGCTTAGTGCCTAGCGGGGGGCTAAACATTCAGTACTTC. The variable domain in full, with the rest retrieved from reference TRBV7-2 and TRBJ2-4, is GAGVSQSPSNKVTEKGKDVELRCDPISGHTALYWYRQSLGQGLEFLIYFQGNSAPDKSGLPSDRFSAERTGGSVSTLTIQRTQQEDSAVYLCASSLVPSGGLNIQYFGAGTRLSVL.